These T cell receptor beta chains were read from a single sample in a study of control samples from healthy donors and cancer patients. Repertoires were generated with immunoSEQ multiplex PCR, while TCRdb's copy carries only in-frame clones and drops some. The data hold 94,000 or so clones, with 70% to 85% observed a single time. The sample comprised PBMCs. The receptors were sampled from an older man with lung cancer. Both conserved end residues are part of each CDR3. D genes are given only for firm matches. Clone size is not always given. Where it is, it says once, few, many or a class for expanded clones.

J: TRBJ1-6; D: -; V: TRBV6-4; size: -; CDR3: CASSFQQGGSPLHF; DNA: TGTGCCAGCAGTTTTCAACAGGGAGGTTCACCCCTCCACTTT
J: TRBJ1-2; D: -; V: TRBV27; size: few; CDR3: CASSRGYGYTF; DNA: TGTGCCAGCAGTCGGGGCTATGGCTACACCTTC
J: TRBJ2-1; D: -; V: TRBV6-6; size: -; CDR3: CASTQGWNEQFF; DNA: TGTGCCAGCACACAGGGTTGGAATGAGCAGTTCTTC
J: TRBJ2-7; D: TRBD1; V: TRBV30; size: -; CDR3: CAQDRGHEQYF; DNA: TGTGCACAGGACAGGGGCCACGAGCAGTACTTC
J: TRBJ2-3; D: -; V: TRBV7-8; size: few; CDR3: CASSPLPGTSTDTQYF; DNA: TGTGCCAGCAGCCCTTTACCCGGGACTTCCACAGATACGCAGTATTTT
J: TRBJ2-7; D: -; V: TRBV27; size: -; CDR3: CATLSIGTIPYEQYF; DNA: TGTGCCACGCTCTCGATTGGGACAATTCCCTACGAGCAGTACTTC
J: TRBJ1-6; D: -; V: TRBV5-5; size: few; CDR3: CASSLAFGKINSPLHF; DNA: TGTGCCAGCAGCTTAGCGTTCGGGAAAATAAATTCACCCCTCCACTTT
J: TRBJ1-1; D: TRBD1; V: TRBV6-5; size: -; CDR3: CASRTGTEAFF; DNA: TGTGCCAGCAGGACAGGGACTGAAGCTTTCTTT
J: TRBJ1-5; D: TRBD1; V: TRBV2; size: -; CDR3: CASSETRQGAGQPQHF; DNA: TGTGCCAGCAGTGAAACCCGACAGGGGGCTGGTCAGCCCCAGCATTTT
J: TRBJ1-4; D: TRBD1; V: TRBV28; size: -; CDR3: CASSLLSGTGDEKLFF; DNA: TGTGCCAGCAGTTTACTCTCGGGGACAGGGGACGAAAAACTGTTTTTT
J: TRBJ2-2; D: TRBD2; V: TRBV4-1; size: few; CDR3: CASSQDPGGAQGGELFF; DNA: TGCGCCAGCAGCCAAGATCCGGGAGGGGCCCAGGGCGGGGAGCTGTTTTTT
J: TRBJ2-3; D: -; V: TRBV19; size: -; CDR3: CASTPSRGGRSDTQYF; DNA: TGTGCCAGTACCCCTTCAAGGGGGGGAAGGTCAGATACGCAGTATTTT
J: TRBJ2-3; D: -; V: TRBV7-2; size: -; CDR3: CASSLGGWRRSTDTQYF; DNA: TGTGCCAGCAGCTTGGGGGGCTGGCGCCGGAGCACAGATACGCAGTATTTT
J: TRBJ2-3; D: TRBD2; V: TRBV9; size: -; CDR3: CASSVLQRGDTQYF; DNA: TGTGCCAGCAGCGTACTACAGCGGGGAGATACGCAGTATTTT
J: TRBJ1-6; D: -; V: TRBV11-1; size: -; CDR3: CASSLGNSYNSPLHF; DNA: TGTGCCAGCAGCTTAGGCAACAGCTATAATTCACCCCTCCACTTT
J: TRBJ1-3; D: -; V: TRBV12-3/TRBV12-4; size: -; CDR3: CASSFGGRNTIYF; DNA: TGTGCCAGCAGTTTTGGCGGGCGAAACACCATATATTTT
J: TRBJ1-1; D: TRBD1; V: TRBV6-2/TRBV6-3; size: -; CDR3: CASSYPGTGGEAFF; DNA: TGTGCCAGCAGTTACCCCGGGACAGGGGGTGAAGCTTTCTTT
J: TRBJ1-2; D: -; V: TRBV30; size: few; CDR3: CAWSAAGPLGYTF; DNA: TGTGCCTGGAGTGCCGCCGGGCCGCTAGGCTACACCTTC
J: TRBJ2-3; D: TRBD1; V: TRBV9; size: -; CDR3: CASRPGQNTDTQYF; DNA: TGTGCCAGCAGGCCGGGACAGAACACAGATACGCAGTATTTT
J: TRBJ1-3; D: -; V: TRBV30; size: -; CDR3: CAWTGGYSGNTIYF; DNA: TGTGCCTGGACTGGGGGGTATTCTGGAAACACCATATATTTT
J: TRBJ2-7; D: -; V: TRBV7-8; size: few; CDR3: CASSSLGGQGSYEQYF; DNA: TGTGCCAGCAGCTCTCTGGGGGGCCAGGGATCCTACGAGCAGTACTTC
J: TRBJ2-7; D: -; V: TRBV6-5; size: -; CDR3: CASGGTSYAYEQYF; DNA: TGTGCCAGCGGGGGGACATCTTACGCCTACGAGCAGTACTTC
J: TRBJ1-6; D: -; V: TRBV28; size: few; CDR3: CASSKGNSPLHF; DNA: TGTGCCAGCAGCAAGGGAAATTCACCCCTCCACTTT
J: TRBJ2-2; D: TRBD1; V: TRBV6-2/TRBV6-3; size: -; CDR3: CASIYSPGQGNTGELFF; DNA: TGTGCCAGCATTTATAGTCCGGGACAGGGGAACACCGGGGAGCTGTTTTTT
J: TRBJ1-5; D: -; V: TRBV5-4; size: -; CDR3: CASSLDRNQPQHF; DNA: TGTGCCAGCAGCTTGGACAGGAATCAGCCCCAGCATTTT
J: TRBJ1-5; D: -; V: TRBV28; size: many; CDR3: CASSPGPHQPQHF; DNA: TGTGCCAGCAGTCCCGGCCCCCATCAGCCCCAGCATTTT
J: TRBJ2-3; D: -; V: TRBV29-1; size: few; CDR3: CSVEDNGGDTDTQYF; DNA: TGCAGCGTTGAAGATAACGGGGGCGATACAGATACGCAGTATTTT
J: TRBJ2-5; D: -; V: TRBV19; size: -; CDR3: CASSLRHGKETQYF; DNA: TGTGCCAGTAGCCTAAGACACGGGAAGGAGACCCAGTACTTC
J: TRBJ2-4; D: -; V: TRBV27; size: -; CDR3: CASRGGLSVAGNIQYF; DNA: TGTGCCAGCAGAGGGGGGCTGAGCGTGGCGGGGAACATTCAGTACTTC
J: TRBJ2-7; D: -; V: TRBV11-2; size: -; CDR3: CASSVSLQRWGEQYF; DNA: TGTGCCAGCAGCGTATCCCTTCAAAGGTGGGGCGAGCAGTACTTC
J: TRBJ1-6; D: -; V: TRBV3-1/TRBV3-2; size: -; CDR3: CASSQQVGSNSPLHF; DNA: TGTGCCAGCAGCCAACAGGTCGGTTCGAATTCACCCCTCCACTTT
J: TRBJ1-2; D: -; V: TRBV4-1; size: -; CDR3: CASSQEPYGYTF; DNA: TGCGCCAGCAGCCAAGAACCGTATGGCTACACCTTC
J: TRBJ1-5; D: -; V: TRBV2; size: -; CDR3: CASSVAGNQPQHF; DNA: TGTGCCAGCAGTGTGGCCGGCAATCAGCCCCAGCATTTT
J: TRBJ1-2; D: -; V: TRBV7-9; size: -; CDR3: CASSLGTPYNNYGYTF; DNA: TGTGCCAGCAGCTTAGGGACACCGTATAATAACTATGGCTACACCTTC
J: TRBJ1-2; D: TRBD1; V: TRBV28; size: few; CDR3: CASSLFTGTGYASGANYGYTF; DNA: TGTGCCAGCAGTTTGTTCACCGGGACAGGGTATGCATCGGGGGCTAACTATGGCTACACCTTC
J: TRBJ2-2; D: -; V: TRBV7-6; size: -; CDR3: CASSVGAGGITGELFF; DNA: TGTGCCAGCAGCGTTGGCGCAGGGGGGATCACCGGGGAGCTGTTTTTT
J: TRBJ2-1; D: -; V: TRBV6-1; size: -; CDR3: CASSEGGSHEQFF; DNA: TGTGCCAGCAGTGAAGGTGGGAGCCATGAGCAGTTCTTC
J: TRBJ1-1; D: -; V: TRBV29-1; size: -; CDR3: CSGTRGGITEAFF; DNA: TGCAGCGGAACTCGGGGGGGGATCACTGAAGCTTTCTTT
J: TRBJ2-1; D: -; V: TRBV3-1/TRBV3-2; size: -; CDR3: CASSRLSYNEQFF; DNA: TGTGCCAGCAGCCGGCTATCCTACAATGAGCAGTTCTTC
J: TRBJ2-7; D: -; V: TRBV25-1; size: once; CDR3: CASSNAGSYEQYF; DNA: TGTGCCAGCAGTAATGCCGGGTCCTACGAGCAGTACTTC
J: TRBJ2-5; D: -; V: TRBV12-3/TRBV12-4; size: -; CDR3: CASSLDREETQYF; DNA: TGTGCCAGCAGTTTAGACCGGGAGGAGACCCAGTACTTC
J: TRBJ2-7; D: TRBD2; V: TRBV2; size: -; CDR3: CASGGVSYEQYF; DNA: TGTGCCAGCGGGGGGGTCTCCTACGAGCAGTACTTC
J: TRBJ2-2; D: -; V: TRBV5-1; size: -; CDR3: CASTEGANTGELFF; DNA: TGCGCCAGCACGGAGGGGGCTAACACCGGGGAGCTGTTTTTT
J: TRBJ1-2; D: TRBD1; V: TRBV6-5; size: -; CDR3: CASRGGDRGYGYTF; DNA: TGTGCCAGCAGGGGGGGCGACAGGGGCTATGGCTACACCTTC
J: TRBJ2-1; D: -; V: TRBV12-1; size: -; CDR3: CASSFSIGFRIYNEQFF; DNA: TGTGCCAGCAGCTTTTCCATAGGGTTTCGGATTTACAATGAGCAGTTCTTC
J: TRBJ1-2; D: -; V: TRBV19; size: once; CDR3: CRQGATYGYTF; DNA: TGCAGGCAGGGAGCTACCTATGGCTACACCTTC
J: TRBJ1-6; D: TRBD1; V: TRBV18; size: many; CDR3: CASSRDRGESPLHF; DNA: TGTGCCAGCTCACGGGACAGGGGGGAATCACCCCTCCACTTT
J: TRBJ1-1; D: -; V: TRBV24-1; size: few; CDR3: CATAQQGNTEAFF; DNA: TGTGCCACCGCCCAACAGGGAAACACTGAAGCTTTCTTT
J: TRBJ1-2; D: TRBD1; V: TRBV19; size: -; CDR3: CASSGWDRGNYGYTF; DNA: TGTGCCAGTAGCGGGTGGGACAGGGGTAACTATGGCTACACCTTC
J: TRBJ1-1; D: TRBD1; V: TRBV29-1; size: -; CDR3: CSAGTGVTNTEAFF; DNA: TGCAGCGCCGGGACAGGGGTTACGAACACTGAAGCTTTCTTT
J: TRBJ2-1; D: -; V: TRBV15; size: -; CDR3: CATSRDRGGRGGDHYNEQFF; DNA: TGTGCCACCAGCAGAGATCGTGGGGGACGTGGGGGCGACCATTACAATGAGCAGTTCTTC
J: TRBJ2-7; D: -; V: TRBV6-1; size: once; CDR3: CASSESQGFYEQYF; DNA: TGTGCCAGCAGTGAATCTCAGGGGTTCTACGAGCAGTACTTC
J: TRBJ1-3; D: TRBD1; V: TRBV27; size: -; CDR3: CASRRTGTGNTIYF; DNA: TGTGCCAGCAGGAGGACAGGGACTGGAAACACCATATATTTT
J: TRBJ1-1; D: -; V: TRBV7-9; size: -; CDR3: CASSLGEAEAFF; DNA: TGTGCCAGCAGCCTAGGGGAGGCTGAAGCTTTCTTT
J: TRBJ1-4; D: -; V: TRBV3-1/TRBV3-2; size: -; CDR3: CASGDVANEKLFF; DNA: TGTGCCAGCGGGGACGTGGCTAATGAAAAACTGTTTTTT
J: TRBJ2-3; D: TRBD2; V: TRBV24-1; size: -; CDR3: CATSVGGTDTQYF; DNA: TGTGCCACCAGTGTCGGGGGGACGGATACGCAGTATTTT
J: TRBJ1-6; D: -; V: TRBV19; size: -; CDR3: CASRKLPGDSPLHF; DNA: TGTGCCAGTAGGAAACTACCCGGGGATTCACCCCTCCACTTT
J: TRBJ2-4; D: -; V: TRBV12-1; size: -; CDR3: CASRGAGRAKNIQYF; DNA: TGTGCCAGCCGGGGGGCCGGTAGAGCCAAAAACATTCAGTACTTC
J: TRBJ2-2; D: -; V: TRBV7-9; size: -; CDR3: CASSLGPATGELFF; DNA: TGTGCCAGCAGCTTAGGTCCGGCGACCGGGGAGCTGTTTTTT
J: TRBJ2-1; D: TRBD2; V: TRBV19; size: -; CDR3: CASSIRLAGGPGEQFF; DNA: TGTGCCAGTAGTATACGGCTAGCGGGGGGGCCGGGTGAGCAGTTCTTC